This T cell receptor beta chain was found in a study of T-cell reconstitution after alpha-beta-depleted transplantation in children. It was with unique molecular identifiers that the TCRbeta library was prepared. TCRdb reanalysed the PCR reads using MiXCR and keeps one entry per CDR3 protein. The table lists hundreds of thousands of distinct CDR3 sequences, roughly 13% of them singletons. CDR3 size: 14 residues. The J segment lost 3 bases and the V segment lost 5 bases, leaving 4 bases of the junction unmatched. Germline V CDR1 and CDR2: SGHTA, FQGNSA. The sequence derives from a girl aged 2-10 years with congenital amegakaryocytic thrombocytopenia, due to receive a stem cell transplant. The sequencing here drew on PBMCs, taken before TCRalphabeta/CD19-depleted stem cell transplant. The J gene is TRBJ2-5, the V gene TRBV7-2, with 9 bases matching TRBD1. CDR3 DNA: TGTGCCAGCAGCGGACAGGGGTTAAAAGAGACCCAGTACTTC. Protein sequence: CASSGQGLKETQYF.